This TCR beta chain comes out of a study of T cells in localized non-small cell lung cancer (dated by TCRdb to 2018 to 2021). Notes on the research overall: The study examined T cell repertoires in 200 to 250 patients with early-stage NSCLC and compared tumors with uninvolved tumor-adjacent lungs. The cohort comprised around 250 treatment-naïve NSCLC patients with resected, localized lung tumors. Of the NSCLC patients, 129 were male and approximately 99 were female, and the mean age was approximately 69 years. The full study reports these points: Because the study design was exploratory, TCR variables were selected using unadjusted p-values without false-discovery rate correction. Uninvolved tumor-adjacent lung showed the highest T cell clonality, higher than tumor, which suggests more focused antigenic responses in the uninvolved tumor-adjacent lung. A median of roughly 60 of the top 100 tumor clones turned up in the paired uninvolved adjacent lung, and around 27 of those clones also ranked among the top 100 of that same adjacent lung. Longer overall survival was associated with higher blood T cell density, whereas shorter survival was associated with higher adjacent-lung clonality. Because multi-region tumor sequencing was not performed, intratumor heterogeneity could not be ruled out.

Comment on this clone: It lacks a known antigen. No qualities accompany the bases; no much larger clone lies one base away.

TCR beta CDR3 regions were sequenced from DNA using the immunoSEQ Assay. As for the authors' bioinformatics: T cell density was computed as TCR beta template counts normalized to usable DNA estimated by amplifying housekeeping genes. Richness was estimated using the preseqR package, with extrapolation to 400,000 templates for PBMC samples and to 120,000 templates for tissue samples. Clonality was defined by subtracting Pielou's evenness from one. Differential abundance testing on productive amino-acid clonotypes, with a minimum total count of 5 and an alpha of 0.1, was used to identify tissue-enriched TCRs. The Jaccard Index and the Morisita Overlap Index were used to measure how much the repertoires overlapped between compartments. GLIPH clustered TCR beta CDR3s with public tetramer-defined viral CDR3s; viral motifs required at least three viral sequences plus V-gene enrichment. What TCRdb holds here is the immuneACCESS table cut down to in-frame rearrangements. Part of the clones is not present; checked against another copy, under half of the missing clones reflect an unresolved V gene, and the others are unexplained. The V and J calls and the clone size are those of that table, but D and trimming were determined from the DNA. The sample table contains around 90,000 clones; only one count was recorded for roughly 80% of them. The top ten constitute approximately 21% of the sample.

At diagnosis, peripheral blood, uninvolved tumor-adjacent lung and tumor were collected and were preserved as a mix of fresh-frozen and FFPE material. For TCR repertoire profiling, blood samples were analyzed in the form of peripheral blood mononuclear cells. V was cut back by 4 bases and J by 9 bases, leaving a gap of 6 bases between them. The germline V gene provides CDR1 SNHLY and CDR2 FYNNEI. Spanning cysteine to phenylalanine, the CDR3 consists of 10 amino acids. Only CDR3 DNA remains: 30 bases, in frame from the first base. This TCR derives from a man between 40 and 75 years old with stage II squamous cell lung carcinoma. The chain was built from TRBV2 and TRBJ1-1; the D gene is unclear. Sequencing used PBMCs, obtained before any cancer treatment. In nucleotides, the sequence is TGTGCCAGCAGTGTAGGGAAAGCTTTCTTT. Its translation is CASSVGKAFF.